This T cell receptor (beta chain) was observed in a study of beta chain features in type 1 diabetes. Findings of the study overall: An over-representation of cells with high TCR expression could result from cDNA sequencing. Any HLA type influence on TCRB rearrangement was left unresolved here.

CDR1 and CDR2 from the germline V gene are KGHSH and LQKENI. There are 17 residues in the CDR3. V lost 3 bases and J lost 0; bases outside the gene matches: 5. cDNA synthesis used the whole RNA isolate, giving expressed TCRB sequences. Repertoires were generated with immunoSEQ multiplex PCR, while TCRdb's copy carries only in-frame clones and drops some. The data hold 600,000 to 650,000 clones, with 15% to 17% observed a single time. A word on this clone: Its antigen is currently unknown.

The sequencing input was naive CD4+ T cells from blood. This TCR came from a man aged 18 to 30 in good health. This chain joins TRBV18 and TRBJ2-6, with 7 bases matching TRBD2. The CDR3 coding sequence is TGTGCCAGCTCACCTAGCGGGCCCAGCTCTGGGGCCAACGTCCTGACTTTC. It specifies CASSPSGPSSGANVLTF. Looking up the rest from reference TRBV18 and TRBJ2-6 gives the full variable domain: NAGVMQNPRHLVRRRGQEARLRCSPMKGHSHVYWYRQLPEEGLKFMVYLQKENIIDESGMPKERFSAEFPKEGPSILRIQQVVRGDSAAYFCASSPSGPSSGANVLTFGAGSRLTVL.